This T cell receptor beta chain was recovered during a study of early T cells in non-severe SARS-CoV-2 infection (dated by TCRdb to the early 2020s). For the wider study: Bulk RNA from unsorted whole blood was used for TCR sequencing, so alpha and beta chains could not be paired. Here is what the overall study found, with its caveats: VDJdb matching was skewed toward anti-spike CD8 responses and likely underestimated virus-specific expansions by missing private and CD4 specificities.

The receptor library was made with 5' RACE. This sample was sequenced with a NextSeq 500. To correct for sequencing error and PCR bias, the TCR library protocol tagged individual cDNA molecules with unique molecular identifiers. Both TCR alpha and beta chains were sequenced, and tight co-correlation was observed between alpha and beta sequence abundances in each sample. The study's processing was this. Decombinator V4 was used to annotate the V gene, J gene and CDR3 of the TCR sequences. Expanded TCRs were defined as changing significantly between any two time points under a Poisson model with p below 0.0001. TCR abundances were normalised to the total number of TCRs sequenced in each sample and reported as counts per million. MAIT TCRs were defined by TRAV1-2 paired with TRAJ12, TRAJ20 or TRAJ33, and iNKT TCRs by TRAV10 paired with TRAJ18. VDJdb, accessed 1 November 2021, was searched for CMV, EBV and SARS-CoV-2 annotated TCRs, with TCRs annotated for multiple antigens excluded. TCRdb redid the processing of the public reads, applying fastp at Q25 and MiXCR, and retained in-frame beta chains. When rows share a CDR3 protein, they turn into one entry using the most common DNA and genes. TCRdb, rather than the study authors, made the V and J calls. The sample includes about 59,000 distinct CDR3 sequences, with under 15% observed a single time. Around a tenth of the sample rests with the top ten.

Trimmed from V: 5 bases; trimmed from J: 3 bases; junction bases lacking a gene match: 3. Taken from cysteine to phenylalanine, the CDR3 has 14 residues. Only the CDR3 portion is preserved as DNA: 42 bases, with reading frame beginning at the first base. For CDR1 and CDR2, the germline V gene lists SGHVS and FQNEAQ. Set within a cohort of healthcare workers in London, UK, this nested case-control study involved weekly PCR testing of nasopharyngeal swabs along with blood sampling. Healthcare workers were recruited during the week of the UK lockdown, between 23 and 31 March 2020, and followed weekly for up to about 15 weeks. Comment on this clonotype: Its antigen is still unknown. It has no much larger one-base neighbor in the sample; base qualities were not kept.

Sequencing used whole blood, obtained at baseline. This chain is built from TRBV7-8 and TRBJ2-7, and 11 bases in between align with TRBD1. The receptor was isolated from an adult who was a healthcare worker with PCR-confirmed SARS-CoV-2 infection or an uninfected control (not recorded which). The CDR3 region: CASSQGQGGYEQYF. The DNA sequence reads TGTGCCAGCAGCCAGGGACAGGGGGGCTACGAGCAGTACTTC.